The clone carrying this T cell receptor (beta chain) was seen more than once but under ten times. Its target is unknown. This specimen comes from a study of identical twins. MiXCR was run by TCRdb on the 5' RACE reads, yielding one entry per CDR3 protein. The sample has some 500,000 distinct CDR3 sequences; 9% to 10% are singletons. This CDR3 region has 14 residues. Germline V CDR1 and CDR2: LNHDA, SQIVND (reference sequence). V was pared by 4 bases and J by 7 bases, with 7 bases of the junction left unmatched. Regarding the study as a whole: Conclusions were drawn cross-sectionally by statistical analysis, without following the same donors. Sequences that were beta out-of-frame showed weaker excess twin sharing.

This same sample was also taken into another study, of yellow fever vaccine responses in identical twins. That paper states: Twins showed a vaccine T cell response that reportedly seemed partly convergent, partly personalized.

Material for sequencing was PBMCs. The chain links TRBV19 to TRBJ2-1; TRBD2 aligns across 7 bases. The clonotype originates from a young woman in good health. CDR3 sequence (DNA): TGTGCCAGTAGTAGGGAGGGTTTCGAGAATGAGCAGTTCTTC. Protein: CASSREGFENEQFF.